The clone carrying this T cell receptor (beta chain) has ten or more counts. Its antigen is unidentified. CDR3 length equals 16 residues. V gave up 3 bases and J gave up 4 bases; unmatched junction bases: 7. The sample originates from a study of identical twins. Study-wide results and limits: Cord blood beta clonotypes present at high abundance carried fewer insertions; no such pattern appeared in memory repertoires. Zero-insertion analyses were open to partial confounding by invariant MAIT and iNKT cells.

Everyone who donated was a healthy Caucasian. TCRdb analysed the 5' RACE reads with MiXCR anew, one entry per CDR3 protein. The sample lists hundreds of thousands of distinct CDR3 sequences, around an eighth occurring once. Another study also made use of these data, one on yellow fever vaccine responses in identical twins.

Sequences were obtained from PBMCs. The receptor's source is a woman aged 18-30 years in good health. The chain combines TRBV12-3 or TRBV12-4 with TRBJ2-1; 9 nucleotides line up with TRBD2. The CDR3 nucleotides read TGTGCCAGCAGTTTGGGGCGGGAGGGCCCTTACAATGAGCAGTTCTTC. Translating it yields CASSLGREGPYNEQFF.